This T cell receptor beta chain was identified during a study of CD8 T cells in Susac syndrome. About 0.5 to 1 ug RNA was reverse transcribed with random hexamers. One entry per CDR3 protein, called by TCRdb with MiXCR from the immunoSEQ multiplex PCR reads. Among about 140,000 distinct CDR3 sequences, 94% were seen once, and the ten largest hold 0.25% to 0.3%. Between the trimmed V and J ends, which lost 8 bases and 5 bases, there was a span of 18 bases. Germline V lookup: CDR1 SNHLY, CDR2 FYNNEI. This CDR3 has 14 residues. Negative isolation yielded CD8+ and CD4+ T cells; FACS enriched TEMRA cells. Sequenced: CD8+ T cells from PBMCs. The rearrangement links TRBV2 to TRBJ1-1; D perhaps matches TRBD1 (5 bases). The source is a human donor in good health. As DNA, the CDR3 is TGTGCCAGCGGGTTGGGGGAGTATGCGACTGAAGCTTTCTTT. Translating gives CASGLGEYATEAFF. The full variable domain, its missing parts supplied by reference TRBV2 and TRBJ1-1, is EPEVTQTPSHQVTQMGQEVILRCVPISNHLYFYWYRQILGQKVEFLVSFYNNEISEKSEIFDDQFSVERPDGSNFTLKIRSTKLEDSAMYFCASGLGEYATEAFFGQGTRLTVV.